Listed below are T cell receptor beta chains from one sample, sequenced in a study of control samples from healthy donors and cancer patients. Using immunoSEQ multiplex PCR, the repertoire was profiled, and TCRdb retains in-frame clones only, with some absent. The data hold tens of thousands of clones, with approximately 94% observed a single time. The specimen sequenced was blood. These TCRs come from a young woman in good health. CDR3s include the opening cysteine and the closing phenylalanine or tryptophan. The order of the fields is V gene, clone size, D gene, J gene, CDR3 DNA, CDR3 protein. D genes are given only for firm matches. Clone size appears in some rows only: once, few, many, or a class for an expanded clone.

v_call: TRBV5-1
clone_size: -
d_call: -
j_call: TRBJ1-2
cdr3_nt: TGCGCCAGCGATGGGACAAGTTTC
cdr3_aa: CASDGTSF

v_call: TRBV27
clone_size: -
d_call: TRBD2
j_call: TRBJ2-5
cdr3_nt: TGTGCCAGCAGTGCCTCTAGCGGGGGCGGGGGGACCCAGTACTTC
cdr3_aa: CASSASSGGGGTQYF

v_call: TRBV11-3
clone_size: -
d_call: -
j_call: TRBJ1-1
cdr3_nt: TGTGCCAGCAGCTTAGGTTCAGGGGTGAACACTGAAGCTTTCTTT
cdr3_aa: CASSLGSGVNTEAFF

v_call: TRBV30
clone_size: -
d_call: TRBD1
j_call: TRBJ1-2
cdr3_nt: TGTGCCTGGAGTGTACAGGGGCCCCTTGGTGGCTACACCTTC
cdr3_aa: CAWSVQGPLGGYTF

v_call: TRBV4-2
clone_size: -
d_call: TRBD2
j_call: TRBJ2-5
cdr3_nt: TGTGCCAGCAGCCAAGAAGGGAAGGCTAGCGGGGGCCAAGAGACCCAGTACTTC
cdr3_aa: CASSQEGKASGGQETQYF

v_call: TRBV19
clone_size: -
d_call: TRBD1
j_call: TRBJ1-2
cdr3_nt: TGTGCCAGTAGCAGGGGGACAGAGATCAACTATGGCTACACCTTC
cdr3_aa: CASSRGTEINYGYTF

v_call: TRBV5-1
clone_size: -
d_call: TRBD1
j_call: TRBJ2-6
cdr3_nt: TGCGCCAGCAGCGACGGACAGGGATCTGGGGCCAACGTCCTGACTTTC
cdr3_aa: CASSDGQGSGANVLTF

v_call: TRBV19
clone_size: once
d_call: TRBD1
j_call: TRBJ2-5
cdr3_nt: TGTGCCAGTAGTGCTCTGGACAGGGTAGAGGCCCAGTACTTC
cdr3_aa: CASSALDRVEAQYF

v_call: TRBV15
clone_size: medium-sized
d_call: -
j_call: TRBJ1-5
cdr3_nt: TGTGCCACCAGCAGAGATCTCGGGCAGGGGCAGCAGCCCCAGCATTTT
cdr3_aa: CATSRDLGQGQQPQHF

v_call: TRBV3-1/TRBV3-2
clone_size: -
d_call: -
j_call: TRBJ2-7
cdr3_nt: TGTGCCAGCAGCCGCCAGGGTTCCTACGAGCAGTACTTC
cdr3_aa: CASSRQGSYEQYF

v_call: TRBV10-2
clone_size: -
d_call: -
j_call: TRBJ2-5
cdr3_nt: TGCGCCAGCAGTGAGAGGAGTCCGGGACAAGAGACCCAGTACTTC
cdr3_aa: CASSERSPGQETQYF

v_call: TRBV7-9
clone_size: -
d_call: TRBD2
j_call: TRBJ2-3
cdr3_nt: TGTGCCAGCAGCGCCTGGGGCCTAGCGGGGGGCACAGATACGCAGTATTTT
cdr3_aa: CASSAWGLAGGTDTQYF

v_call: TRBV30
clone_size: -
d_call: TRBD1
j_call: TRBJ1-1
cdr3_nt: TGTGCCTGGGGAACCGGGACAGGGCGCTTCGAAGCTTTCTTT
cdr3_aa: CAWGTGTGRFEAFF

v_call: TRBV28
clone_size: -
d_call: TRBD2
j_call: TRBJ2-3
cdr3_nt: TGTGCCAGCAGGCCCCTAGCGGGGGGGAATCCAGATACGCAGTATTTT
cdr3_aa: CASRPLAGGNPDTQYF